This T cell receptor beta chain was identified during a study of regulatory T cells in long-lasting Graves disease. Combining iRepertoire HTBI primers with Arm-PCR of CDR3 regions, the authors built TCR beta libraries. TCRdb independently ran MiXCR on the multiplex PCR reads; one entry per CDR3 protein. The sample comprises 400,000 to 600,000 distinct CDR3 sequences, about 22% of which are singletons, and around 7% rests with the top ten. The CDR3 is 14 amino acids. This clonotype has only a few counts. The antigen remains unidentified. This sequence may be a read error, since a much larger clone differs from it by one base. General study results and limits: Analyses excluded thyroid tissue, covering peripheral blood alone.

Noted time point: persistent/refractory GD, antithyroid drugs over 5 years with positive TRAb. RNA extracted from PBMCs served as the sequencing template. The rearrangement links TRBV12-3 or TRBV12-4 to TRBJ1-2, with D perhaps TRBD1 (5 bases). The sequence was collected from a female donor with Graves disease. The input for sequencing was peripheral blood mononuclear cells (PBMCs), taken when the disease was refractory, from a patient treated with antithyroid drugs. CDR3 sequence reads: CASSYTVGDYDYTF. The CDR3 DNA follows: TGTGCCAGCAGTTATACCGTAGGGGACTATGACTACACCTTC.